What follows is one T cell receptor (beta chain) and its context. The sample originates from a study of blood T cell repertoires in COVID-19. In the study overall: Acute and convalescent COVID-19 specimens originated in the United States, Italy and Spain. The cDNA or gDNA used as material had been derived from T cells, B-cell-depleted T cells, or PBMCs.

Per the germline V gene, CDR1 is LNHDA and CDR2 is SQIVND (reference sequence). Trimming stripped 0 bases from V and 4 bases from J, with 8 bases between. The length of the CDR3 is 14 residues. Original processing notes: Amplified reference gene primers provided the basis for estimating nucleated cell counts. The protocol was immunoSEQ multiplex PCR, while the TCRdb copy is restricted to in-frame clones and leaves out a portion. The V and J calls and the clone size are those of that table, but D and trimming were determined from the DNA. This sample yields 150,000 to 180,000 clones, of which about 79% are seen a single time; approximately 9.4% belongs to the top ten.

The sample comprised peripheral blood. The receptor comes from a woman aged 50 to 65 with acute or convalescent COVID-19. The chain carries TRBV19 and TRBJ2-3; D not certain. DNA for the CDR3: TGTGCCAGTAGTATAGATCCAAGCTCAGATACGCAGTATTTT. This encodes CASSIDPSSDTQYF.